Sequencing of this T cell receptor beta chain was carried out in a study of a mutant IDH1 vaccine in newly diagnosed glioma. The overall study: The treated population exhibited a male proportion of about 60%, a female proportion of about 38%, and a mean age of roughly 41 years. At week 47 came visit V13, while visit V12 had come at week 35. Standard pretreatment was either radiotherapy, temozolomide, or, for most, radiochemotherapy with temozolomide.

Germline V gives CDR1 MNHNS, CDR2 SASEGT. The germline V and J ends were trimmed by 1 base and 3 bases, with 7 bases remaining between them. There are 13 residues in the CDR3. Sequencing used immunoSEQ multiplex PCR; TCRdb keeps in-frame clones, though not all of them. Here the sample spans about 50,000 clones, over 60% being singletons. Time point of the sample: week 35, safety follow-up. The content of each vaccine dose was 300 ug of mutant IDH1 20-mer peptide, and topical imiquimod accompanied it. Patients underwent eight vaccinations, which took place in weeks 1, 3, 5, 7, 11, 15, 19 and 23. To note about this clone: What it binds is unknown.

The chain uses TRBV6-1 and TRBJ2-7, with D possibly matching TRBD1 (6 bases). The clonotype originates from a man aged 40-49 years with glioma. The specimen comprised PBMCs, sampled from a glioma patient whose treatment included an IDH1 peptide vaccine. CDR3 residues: CASSEGTVYEQYF. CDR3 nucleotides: TGTGCCAGCAGTGAAGGGACAGTCTACGAGCAGTACTTC.